Each of the 25 T cell receptor beta chains below was sequenced from the same sample in a study of shared clonotypes between healthy human individuals. Clones were read by immunoSEQ multiplex PCR, and TCRdb kept only the in-frame ones, dropping some. The data contain fewer than 1.8 million clones, less than 99% of them singletons. What was sequenced was naive CD4+ T cells sorted from blood. Specified subset: CD45RA+ positively selected. All receptors derive from a young man in good health.

The CDR3 DNA reads TGTGCCAGCTCACCACCCGGGACAGCCGGGGGTAACATTCAGTACTTC. Translation gives CASSPPGTAGGNIQYF. This chain connects TRBV18 to TRBJ2-4, with D perhaps matching TRBD1 (7 bases). The germline V gene encodes CDR1 KGHSH and CDR2 LQKENI. The V gene lost 0 bases and the J gene lost 7 bases, with 16 bases spanning the gap. CDR3 length equals 16 residues.

This chain uses TRBV7-8 with TRBJ2-7; possibly TRBD2 for D (6 bases). This CDR3 contains 15 residues. V gave up 2 bases and J gave up 3 bases, with 14 bases separating them. The germline CDR1 and CDR2 sequences are SGHVS and FQNEAQ. Here the CDR3 reads CASSLRSSVIYEQYF. DNA of the CDR3: TGTGCCAGCAGCTTAAGGTCTAGCGTAATCTACGAGCAGTACTTC. The full variable domain, in which reference TRBV7-8 and TRBJ2-7 provide the parts outside the CDR3, is GAGVSQSPRYKVAKRGQDVALRCDPISGHVSLFWYQQALGQGPEFLTYFQNEAQLDKSGLPSDRFFAERPEGSVSTLKIQRTQQEDSAVYLCASSLRSSVIYEQYFGPGTRLTVT.

V is TRBV4-3 and J is TRBJ2-6; weak D call: TRBD1 (6 bases). Between the trimmed V and J ends, which lost 4 bases and 2 bases, there was a span of 12 bases. Germline loops: CDR1 LGHNA, CDR2 YSLEER. CDR3 size: 16 residues. The CDR3 here is CASSPQGSPGANVLTF. The CDR3 nucleotides read TGCGCCAGCAGCCCACAGGGTTCCCCTGGGGCCAACGTCCTGACTTTC.

V is TRBV7-9 and J is TRBJ2-7, with D unclear. This CDR3 has 13 residues. Germline CDR1 reads SEHNR; CDR2 reads FQNEAQ (reference sequence). Trimming pared 5 bases from V and 3 bases from J, leaving 11 bases between. DNA for the CDR3: TGTGCCAGCAGCCATCAAGACTTCTACGAGCAGTACTTC. Protein product: CASSHQDFYEQYF.

The chain is built from TRBV19 and TRBJ2-5, with D possibly TRBD2 on 5 matching bases. CDR3 length: 20 residues. V was shortened by 0 bases and J by 0 bases, with 23 bases between the two germline ends. Germline CDR1 reads LNHDA; CDR2 reads SQIVND (reference sequence). The CDR3 sequence is CASSIDINRAGGGDQETQYF. DNA of the CDR3: TGTGCCAGTAGTATAGATATTAACCGGGCCGGAGGTGGGGACCAAGAGACCCAGTACTTC. Based on the CDR3 plus reference TRBV19 and TRBJ2-5, the full variable domain is DGGITQSPKYLFRKEGQNVTLSCEQNLNHDAMYWYRQDPGQGLRLIYYSQIVNDFQKGDIAEGYSVSREKKESFPLTVTSAQKNPTAFYLCASSIDINRAGGGDQETQYFGPGTRLLVL.

The V and J genes are TRBV18 and TRBJ2-7, with D unclear. The germline V gene encodes CDR1 KGHSH and CDR2 LQKENI. The V gene lost 3 bases and the J gene lost 2 bases, with 11 bases spanning the gap. The CDR3 length is 14 residues. The CDR3 here is CASSPPPAAYEQYF. In DNA, the CDR3 is TGTGCCAGCTCACCCCCCCCGGCCGCCTACGAGCAGTACTTC.

The rearrangement uses TRBV7-8 and TRBJ2-1; 7 positions agree with TRBD1. CDR1 is SGHVS, CDR2 FQNEAQ, per germline. This CDR3 is 14 amino acids long. The junction had 5 bases not matched to a gene; V was cut back by 5 bases and J by 4 bases. CDR3: CASSPRDRYNEQFF. The CDR3 region has the DNA TGTGCCAGCAGCCCCCGGGACAGATACAATGAGCAGTTCTTC.

The DNA for the CDR3 is TGTGCCAGCAGCTTAAGGCCGGGGGGAGATACGCAGTATTTT. Its protein is CASSLRPGGDTQYF. The chain is built from TRBV7-8 and TRBJ2-3; 7 nucleotides agree with TRBD2. The junction had 4 bases not matched to a gene; V was cut back by 2 bases and J by 5 bases. Germline CDR1 and CDR2: SGHVS and FQNEAQ. The CDR3 runs 14 residues.

The chain has TRBV29-1 and TRBJ2-5; TRBD1 aligns across 8 bases. Germline-derived CDR1 and CDR2 are SQVTM and ANQGSEA. This CDR3 comprises 12 residues. The trim removed 6 bases at V and 4 bases at J, leaving 4 bases unmatched. The CDR3 nucleotides read TGCAGCGTAGGACAGGGATCAGAGACCCAGTACTTC. This encodes CSVGQGSETQYF.

The chain employs TRBV7-9 and TRBJ2-7; 16 bases align to TRBD2. The CDR3 runs 18 residues. V gave up 5 bases and J gave up 5 bases; unmatched junction bases: 12. CDR1 and CDR2 (germline): SEHNR, FQNEAQ (reference sequence). CDR3 coding DNA: TGTGCCAGCAGCCGGGGACTAGCGGGAGGGCCTAGGTTCGACGAGCAGTACTTC. Protein sequence: CASSRGLAGGPRFDEQYF.

The chain uses TRBV18 and TRBJ2-7; 7 bases agree with TRBD2. This CDR3 comprises 15 residues. The germline CDR1 and CDR2 sequences are KGHSH and LQKENI. With 3 bases clipped from V and 0 bases from J, the junction kept 5 bases outside the gene matches. CDR3 in DNA: TGTGCCAGCTCACCGGGAGCGGGAAGCTCCTACGAGCAGTACTTC. Protein: CASSPGAGSSYEQYF.

The chain employs TRBV7-9 and TRBJ2-1, with D uncertain. With 3 bases removed from V and 5 bases from J, the gap between germline ends came to 14 bases. Per the germline V gene, CDR1 is SEHNR and CDR2 is FQNEAQ (reference sequence). The CDR3 loop spans 15 amino acids. The CDR3 sequence is CASSFNPRDNNEQFF. Here the CDR3 DNA reads TGTGCCAGCAGCTTCAATCCCCGCGATAACAATGAGCAGTTCTTC.

The chain employs TRBV9 and TRBJ2-7, with D unclear. Germline V gene sequence: CDR1 SGDLS, CDR2 YYNGEE. There are 12 residues in the CDR3. Between the trimmed V and J ends, which lost 4 bases and 5 bases, there was a span of 10 bases. In DNA, the CDR3 is TGTGCCAGCAGCACCTACCCTAACGAGCAGTACTTC. As protein: CASSTYPNEQYF.

The gene calls are TRBV28 and TRBJ2-2; the D is unclear. Trimming stripped 5 bases from V and 2 bases from J, with 15 bases between. Germline CDR1 and CDR2: MDHEN and SYDVKM. The CDR3 has 16 residues. CDR3 DNA sequence: TGTGCCAGCAGTCCCCTAGGAATAGGAAACACCGGGGAGCTGTTTTTT. Residues: CASSPLGIGNTGELFF.

The gene calls are TRBV5-1 and TRBJ1-2; D is perhaps TRBD1 (5 bases). Germline CDR1 reads SGHRS; CDR2 reads YFSETQ. The CDR3 has 13 residues. V lost 0 bases and J lost 4, with 7 bases in between. The CDR3: CASSLDGTYGYTF. In DNA, the CDR3 is TGCGCCAGCAGCTTGGACGGGACCTATGGCTACACCTTC.

The J gene is TRBJ2-7, the V gene TRBV10-3; 9 bases are a match to TRBD1. The V gene's germline CDR1 is ENHRY and CDR2 SYGVKD. This CDR3 is built from 14 residues. Losses at the gene ends were 6 bases for V and 5 bases for J; bases not matched to a gene: 8. In DNA, the CDR3 is TGTGCCATCAGGGCCGGGACAGGGTCTGACGAGCAGTACTTC. It specifies CAIRAGTGSDEQYF.

V usage is TRBV25-1 and J usage is TRBJ2-1; D is perhaps TRBD2 (6 bases). The CDR3 has 16 amino acids. The V gene's germline CDR1 is MGHDK and CDR2 SYGVNS. Trimming pared 6 bases from V and 7 bases from J, leaving 22 bases between. The CDR3 DNA reads as TGTGCCAGCAGCCAAGATGGCGGGGCGGGATTTAATGAGCAGTTCTTC. It translates to CASSQDGGAGFNEQFF.

The chain combines TRBV18 with TRBJ2-2; TRBD2 aligns across 13 bases. The CDR3 length is 18 residues. CDR1 and CDR2 (germline): KGHSH, LQKENI. V lost 5 bases to trimming and J lost 4 bases; unmatched junction nucleotides: 10. CDR3 region: CASSSLSGTSGTTGELFF. The CDR3 nucleotides read TGTGCCAGCTCATCCCTTTCCGGGACTAGCGGGACCACCGGGGAGCTGTTTTTT.

This chain links TRBV6-6 with TRBJ2-7; D is possibly TRBD1 or TRBD2 (5 bases each). The V gene's germline CDR1 is MNHNY and CDR2 SVGAGI (reference sequence). The CDR3 consists of 15 residues. The V end lost 5 bases, the J end lost 6 bases, and 20 bases lay between the germline ends. DNA for the CDR3: TGTGCCAGCAGTCTCCTCGAGGGGTCACTGGGCGAGCAGTACTTC. Translating it yields CASSLLEGSLGEQYF.

This clone was picked up one time. This rearrangement joins TRBV5-1 to TRBJ2-3, with D possibly matching TRBD2 (5 bases). V lost 0 bases to trimming and J lost 1 base, with 6 bases between them. This CDR3 is built from 14 residues. The V gene's germline CDR1 is SGHRS and CDR2 YFSETQ. The CDR3 region is CASSLVEGTDTQYF. DNA for the CDR3: TGCGCCAGCAGCTTGGTGGAGGGCACAGATACGCAGTATTTT.

In the case of this clone: The same CDR3 arises from other DNA sequences in this sample as well. The V gene is TRBV7-6, the J gene TRBJ1-2; 10 bases line up with TRBD1. The CDR3 runs to 14 residues. In germline, CDR1 is SGHVS, CDR2 FNYEAQ. With 3 bases clipped from V and 2 bases from J, the junction kept 0 bases outside the gene matches. The CDR3 DNA reads TGTGCCAGCAGCTTGGGACAGGGGAACTATGGCTACACCTTC. Its translation is CASSLGQGNYGYTF. The whole variable domain, remainder taken from reference TRBV7-6 and TRBJ1-2, is GAGVSQSPRYKVTKRGQDVALRCDPISGHVSLYWYRQALGQGPEFLTYFNYEAQQDKSGLPNDRFSAERPEGSISTLTIQRTEQRDSAMYRCASSLGQGNYGYTFGSGTRLTVV.

The chain uses TRBV28 and TRBJ1-2; maybe TRBD1 (5 bases). The CDR3 length is 14 residues. V was pared by 3 bases and J by 4 bases, with 12 bases between. CDR1 and CDR2 from the germline V gene are MDHEN and SYDVKM. The CDR3 sequence is CASSLGGGRYGYTF. DNA for the CDR3: TGTGCCAGCAGTTTGGGTGGGGGTCGCTATGGCTACACCTTC.

The chain combines TRBV7-8 with TRBJ1-2, with D perhaps TRBD1 (6 bases). This CDR3 contains 16 residues. CDR1 and CDR2 from the germline V gene are SGHVS and FQNEAQ. Trimming stripped 1 base from V and 6 bases from J, with 18 bases between. CDR3 in DNA: TGTGCCAGCAGCTTAGGCCGGACAGAGCCTCAGAATGGCTACACCTTC. Translated, it gives CASSLGRTEPQNGYTF.

Only one count was recorded for this clone. V and J are TRBV29-1 and TRBJ2-7; D possibly uses TRBD1 or TRBD2 (5 bases each). This CDR3 contains 13 residues. Germline CDR1 SQVTM, CDR2 ANQGSEA. Trimming took 4 bases from V and 1 from J, leaving 11 bases between them. CDR3 coding DNA: TGCAGCGTTGTTGGGGACGGTTCCTACGAGCAGTACTTC. It translates to CSVVGDGSYEQYF.

The chain employs TRBV6-1 and TRBJ2-3; 9 bases align to TRBD2. The V gene end was trimmed by 2 bases and the J gene end by 7 bases; junction bases not matched to a gene: 13. This CDR3 comprises 17 residues. The germline V gene has CDR1 MNHNS and CDR2 SASEGT. The CDR3 spells CASSELGLAGLYNTQYF. CDR3 sequence (DNA): TGTGCCAGCAGTGAACTGGGCCTAGCGGGATTGTACAATACGCAGTATTTT.